This entry lists 3 T cell receptor beta chains sequenced from one sample in a study of molecular identifiers for immune sequencing clone quantification. Each CDR3 protein gets one entry after TCRdb re-called the PCR reads with MiXCR. The sample contains 460,000 or so distinct CDR3 sequences, less than 30% of which appear only once. Material: naive CD8+ T cells from blood, with Jurkat cell RNA spiked in. Noted subset: FACS-sorted CD8+CD4-CCR7+CD45RA+ naive T cells. The receptors shown here come from a human donor in good health. Some libraries in this study had Jurkat cell RNA spiked in.

Regarding this clonotype: The CDR3 carries no conserved terminal phenylalanine or tryptophan, so it likely arises from a read error. The V gene is TRBV6-4, the J gene TRBJ2-3; 12 nucleotides match TRBD2. Germline CDR1 is MRHNA and CDR2 is SNTAGT. J gave up 2 bases and V 6 bases, and 9 bases lay outside the gene matches. The CDR3 spans 17 residues. CDR3 DNA sequence: TGTGCCAGCAGACCCGGACTAGCGGGACCCCTCACAGATACGCAGTATCTT. It specifies CASRPGLAGPLTDTQYL.

V usage is TRBV20-1 and J usage is TRBJ2-7, with D uncertain. CDR1 and CDR2 (germline): DFQATT, SNEGSKA (reference sequence). V gave up 3 bases and J gave up 0 bases, with 9 bases separating them. The CDR3 is 13 residues long. The CDR3 bases are TGCAGTGCTAGCCCGGCGATCTCCTACGAGCAGTACTTC. The encoded protein is CSASPAISYEQYF.

This chain joins TRBV6-5 and TRBJ1-1; D is possibly TRBD1 (5 bases). The germline V and J ends were trimmed by 8 bases and 0 bases, with 10 bases remaining between them. The CDR3 sequence is 13 residues long. Germline-derived CDR1 and CDR2 are MNHEY and SVGAGI. CDR3 region: CASGVTVNTEAFF. The CDR3 nucleotides are TGTGCCAGCGGCGTGACAGTGAACACTGAAGCTTTCTTT.